The rows below give T cell receptor beta chains drawn from one sample of a study of Graves' ophthalmopathy and Graves' hyperthyroidism. TCRdb independently ran MiXCR on the multiplex PCR reads; one entry per CDR3 protein. Found here are fewer than 400,000 distinct CDR3 sequences, approximately 20% of them singletons; the top ten hold around 1.5%. Sequencing input: peripheral blood. The receptors were sampled from a woman aged 18-29 years with Graves' ophthalmopathy. CDR3s include the opening cysteine and the closing phenylalanine or tryptophan. D genes are given only for firm matches. Some rows mark clone size as missing; the rest say once, few, many or name a class of expanded clone.

clone_size,j_call,v_call,d_call,cdr3_nt,cdr3_aa
many,TRBJ2-7,TRBV28,TRBD2,TGTGCCAGCAGTTTCGGACTAGCGGGAGTTGGCGAGCAGTACTTC,CASSFGLAGVGEQYF
many,TRBJ2-1,TRBV28,.,TGTGCCAGCAGTTTTACCTCAGCCCGCAATGAGCAGTTCTTC,CASSFTSARNEQFF
.,TRBJ2-7,TRBV28,TRBD1,TGTGCCAGCAGAACCGGGACAGGGGGCTTCTCCTACGAGCAGTACTTC,CASRTGTGGFSYEQYF
.,TRBJ1-2,TRBV28,TRBD1,TGTGCCAGCAGCCGAGGGGGCCTGCTCTATGGCTACACCTTC,CASSRGGLLYGYTF
many,TRBJ1-1,TRBV14,TRBD1,TGTGCCAGCAGTTGGACAGGGTATAATGAAGCTTTCTTT,CASSWTGYNEAFF
few,TRBJ2-7,TRBV3-1,.,TGTGCCAGCAGCCAAGAGGGAAGGTGGCAGTACTTC,CASSQEGRWQYF
many,TRBJ1-1,TRBV20-1,.,TGCAGTGCTAGAGATGAAGGCAGGGTGACTGAAGCTTTCTTT,CSARDEGRVTEAFF
many,TRBJ1-1,TRBV27,.,TGTGCCAGCAGTTTCGGGGAGCGCACTGAAGCTTTCTTT,CASSFGERTEAFF
.,TRBJ2-7,TRBV7-2,.,TGTGCCAGCAGTGAATCCGGTGGTGGGGAGCAGTACTTC,CASSESGGGEQYF
many,TRBJ2-1,TRBV19,TRBD2,TGTGCCAGTAGTGCCAAGGGTAGCGGGAGGGGGGACAATGAGCAGTTCTTC,CASSAKGSGRGDNEQFF
few,TRBJ1-3,TRBV3-1,TRBD1,TGTGCCAGCAGCCAAGAGGGGACAGGGGGCGCCGGAAACACCATATATTTT,CASSQEGTGGAGNTIYF
.,TRBJ2-7,TRBV6-2/TRBV6-3,.,TGTGCCAGCAGTTATATCGGTACGGCGGAGGAGCAGTACTTC,CASSYIGTAEEQYF
few,TRBJ1-2,TRBV7-8,TRBD1,TGTGCCAGCAGCCCCTTCCGGGACAGGGGGTATGGCTACACCTTC,CASSPFRDRGYGYTF
many,TRBJ2-7,TRBV6-2/TRBV6-3,.,TGTGCCAGCAGTTACGTCGGCGGAGGAGCCTACGAGCAGTACTTC,CASSYVGGGAYEQYF
many,TRBJ2-7,TRBV6-2/TRBV6-3,TRBD1,TGTGCCAGCAGTACCCGGGACAGGGGGCGCGAGCAGTACTTC,CASSTRDRGREQYF
many,TRBJ1-2,TRBV6-2/TRBV6-3,.,TGTGCCAGCAGTTACGGGTCGGGTAACTATGGCTACACCTTC,CASSYGSGNYGYTF
many,TRBJ1-1,TRBV6-2/TRBV6-3,.,TGTGCCAGCAGCCATGGAGTGGGGTCCACTGAAGCTTTCTTT,CASSHGVGSTEAFF
many,TRBJ2-2,TRBV6-2/TRBV6-3,.,TGTGCCAGCAGTTACGGGGGCGGAACGAACACCGGGGAGCTGTTTTTT,CASSYGGGTNTGELFF
many,TRBJ2-5,TRBV9,.,TGTGCCAGCAGCTTTTCAGCGGAAGGCCAAGAGACCCAGTACTTC,CASSFSAEGQETQYF
many,TRBJ1-1,TRBV6-1,.,TGTGCCAGCAAGAGGGGGACAACGGGCACTGAAGCTTTCTTT,CASKRGTTGTEAFF
many,TRBJ2-7,TRBV7-2,.,TGTGCCAGCAGCTTAGCGGAGGGACAAAGCTACGAGCAGTACTTC,CASSLAEGQSYEQYF
.,TRBJ2-6,TRBV9,.,TGTGCCAGCAGCACGCGACGGCGCTCTGGGGCCAACGTCCTGACTTTC,CASSTRRRSGANVLTF
.,TRBJ2-7,TRBV7-3,.,TGTGCCAGCAGAGCGACCCAAGCTTCCTACGAGCAGTACTTC,CASRATQASYEQYF
many,TRBJ1-5,TRBV6-5,.,TGTGCCAGCAGTTATCGAGGGGATAGCAATCAGCCCCAGCATTTT,CASSYRGDSNQPQHF
many,TRBJ1-3,TRBV10-3,TRBD1,TGTGCCATCAGTGAAAGGGGGACAGGCCTCTCTGGAAACACCATATATTTT,CAISERGTGLSGNTIYF
many,TRBJ2-7,TRBV5-1,.,TGCGCCAGCAGCTTGGGGGGGCTCTTGAACGAGCAGTACTTC,CASSLGGLLNEQYF
.,TRBJ1-1,TRBV28,.,TGTGACAGCAGCTTGGACCCAGCCCCCCTTCGGGAGACTGAAGCTTTCTTT,CDSSLDPAPLRETEAFF
many,TRBJ1-1,TRBV28,.,TGTGCCAGCAGTTTTGGCAGCGCCATGAACACTGAAGCTTTCTTT,CASSFGSAMNTEAFF
many,TRBJ2-7,TRBV15,TRBD1,TGTGCCACCAGCAGAGTGGACAGGGGAAGGTCCTACGAGCAGTACTTC,CATSRVDRGRSYEQYF
many,TRBJ1-1,TRBV19,.,TGTGCCAGTGGGCCCATGAGGGCACTGAACACTGAAGCTTTCTTT,CASGPMRALNTEAFF
many,TRBJ1-2,TRBV30,.,TGTGCCTGGAGTCGAGGTGTTTCGACTCTGCATACGAATGGCTACACCTTC,CAWSRGVSTLHTNGYTF
.,TRBJ1-1,TRBV24-1,.,TGTGCCACCAGTGATTTGGGGGACACAGATGTGTTCTTT,CATSDLGDTDVFF
.,TRBJ2-5,TRBV7-2,TRBD2,TGTGCCAGCAGCTTTTGGACTAGCGGGATCGGGGAGACCCAGTACTTC,CASSFWTSGIGETQYF
many,TRBJ1-6,TRBV15,.,TGTGCCACCAGCAGAGATGGGGACAATTCACCCCTCCACTTT,CATSRDGDNSPLHF
many,TRBJ1-4,TRBV11-2,TRBD1,TGTGCCAGCAGCTTAGGGGGACAGAAGCATGAAAAACTGTTTTTT,CASSLGGQKHEKLFF
few,TRBJ1-5,TRBV27,TRBD1,TGTGCCATCCTACCGGGACAGGGGGTTTGGAATCAGCCCCAGCATTTT,CAILPGQGVWNQPQHF
.,TRBJ1-2,TRBV5-1,.,TGCGCCAGCAGCTTGGATGGAACTCCACCCTATGGCTACACCTTC,CASSLDGTPPYGYTF